Below are 24 T cell receptor beta chains sequenced from a single sample in a study of T cells after yellow fever vaccination. TCRdb re-called the 5' RACE reads with MiXCR, one entry per CDR3 protein. The sample has 100,000 to 150,000 distinct CDR3 sequences; around 15% are singletons. This material consisted of CD8+ T cells sorted from PBMCs, taken 5 days after the yellow fever booster vaccination. The receptors were sampled from a man younger than 35 who received the YFV17D yellow fever vaccine.

The J gene is TRBJ2-2, the V gene TRBV7-2, with TRBD2 matching over 11 bases. The CDR3 consists of 17 residues. The V gene end was trimmed by 3 bases and the J gene end by 8 bases; junction bases not matched to a gene: 11. CDR1 and CDR2 (germline): SGHTA, FQGNSA. The DNA for the CDR3 is TGTGCCAGCAGCTTTCCGACTAGCGGGACGTCTGGAGGGGAGCTGTTTTTT. Translated: CASSFPTSGTSGGELFF. Full variable domain (outside the CDR3, taken from reference TRBV7-2 and TRBJ2-2): GAGVSQSPSNKVTEKGKDVELRCDPISGHTALYWYRQSLGQGLEFLIYFQGNSAPDKSGLPSDRFSAERTGGSVSTLTIQRTQQEDSAVYLCASSFPTSGTSGGELFFGEGSRLTVL.

This clonotype was observed a few times. This sequence joins TRBV12-3 or TRBV12-4 and TRBJ1-2; the match to TRBD1 covers 9 bases. This CDR3 has 12 residues. J lost 12 bases, V lost 6 bases, and 8 bases had no gene match. The CDR3 region has the DNA TGTGCCAGCAGGCCGGGACAGGGCGGAGACACCTTC. Its translation is CASRPGQGGDTF.

The chain joins TRBV20-1 to TRBJ2-7; D perhaps matches TRBD1 (5 bases). The CDR3 is 12 amino acids. Germline loops: CDR1 DFQATT, CDR2 SNEGSKA (reference sequence). The V gene lost 4 bases and the J gene lost 4 bases, with 11 bases spanning the gap. This CDR3 reads CSAKKQDYEQYV. In DNA, the CDR3 is TGCAGTGCTAAGAAACAGGATTACGAGCAGTACGTC.

The rearrangement links TRBV20-1 to TRBJ2-1, with 14 nucleotides matching TRBD2. Germline V gene sequence: CDR1 DFQATT, CDR2 SNEGSKA (reference sequence). The V segment lost 5 bases and the J segment 2 bases; nucleotides outside the gene matches: 2. The CDR3 consists of 15 residues. In DNA form, the CDR3 reads TGCAGTGCTTGGGGACTAGCGGGAGCCTACAATGAGCAGTTCTTC. It translates to CSAWGLAGAYNEQFF.

In this sample, this clonotype turned up a few times. For the CDR3, the DNA is TGTGCCAGCAGTTTAACTGGCCAACCGCAGTACTTC. It codes for CASSLTGQPQYF. The chain combines TRBV27 with TRBJ2-5; no definite D call. The CDR3 length is 12 residues. Trimming cost V 2 bases and J 11 bases, with 12 bases left between them. CDR1 is MNHEY, CDR2 SMNVEV, per germline (reference sequence).

This clonotype was seen a handful of times. This chain connects TRBV6-2 or TRBV6-3 to TRBJ2-2; 8 nucleotides agree with TRBD1. This CDR3 comprises 14 residues. Germline CDR1 reads MNHEY; CDR2 reads SVGEGT. V shed 6 bases and J 7 bases; nucleotides not matched to a gene: 7. This chain's CDR3 is CASSRTGHNGELFF. For the CDR3, the DNA is TGTGCCAGCAGCCGGACAGGGCACAACGGGGAGCTGTTTTTT.

The gene calls are TRBV20-1 and TRBJ2-7; tentative D call: TRBD2 (5 bases). Trimming took 5 bases from V and 1 from J, leaving 12 bases between them. The germline V gene has CDR1 DFQATT and CDR2 SNEGSKA (reference sequence). This CDR3 comprises 13 residues. The CDR3 nucleotides are TGCAGTGCTCGGACCCGCGGGTCCTACGAGCAGTACTTC. Its translation is CSARTRGSYEQYF.

The V call is TRBV7-9, the J call TRBJ1-2, with D uncertain. V lost 5 bases to trimming and J lost 3 bases, with 4 bases between them. CDR1 and CDR2 (germline): SEHNR, FQNEAQ (reference sequence). The CDR3 covers 11 residues. This chain's CDR3 is CASSRDYGYTF. CDR3 bases: TGTGCCAGCAGCCGCGACTATGGCTACACCTTC.

This rearrangement joins TRBV5-1 to TRBJ2-3; 8 bases are a match to TRBD2. J lost 4 bases, V lost 5 bases, and 9 bases had no gene match. Per the germline V gene, CDR1 is SGHRS and CDR2 is YFSETQ. CDR3 length: 15 amino acids. CDR3 loop: CASRPERGIPDTQYF. Written as DNA, the CDR3 is TGCGCCAGCAGACCAGAGCGGGGGATTCCAGATACGCAGTATTTT.

A few counts support this clonotype. This chain connects TRBV29-1 to TRBJ1-1, with 12 nucleotides matching TRBD1. The V gene's germline CDR1 is SQVTM and CDR2 ANQGSEA. This CDR3 has 13 amino acids. V shed 4 bases and J 7 bases; nucleotides not matched to a gene: 4. This CDR3 reads CSVGGTGGFEAFF. The CDR3, as DNA: TGCAGCGTTGGGGGGACAGGGGGCTTTGAAGCTTTCTTT.

This clonotype showed up just a few times. The genes are TRBV6-6 and TRBJ1-5; no clear D. The CDR3 has 15 residues. From germline, CDR1 is MNHNY and CDR2 SVGAGI (reference sequence). The V end was cut by 6 bases, the J end by 4 bases, with 16 bases between. The CDR3 sequence is CASSQPVGTNQPQHF. In DNA form, the CDR3 reads TGTGCCAGCAGCCAGCCGGTTGGTACAAATCAGCCCCAGCATTTT.

The rearrangement joins TRBV7-9 to TRBJ2-7, with 9 bases identical to TRBD1. Trimming at V came to 5 bases and at J to 3 bases, leaving 11 bases not matched to a gene. The CDR3 has 16 amino acids. In germline, CDR1 is SEHNR, CDR2 FQNEAQ (reference sequence). The CDR3 sequence: CASSPTSGTGFYEQYV. The DNA for the CDR3 is TGTGCCAGCAGCCCGACAAGCGGGACAGGGTTCTACGAGCAGTACGTC.

This clonotype showed up just a few times. The chain recombines TRBV19 with TRBJ2-1; 8 nucleotides line up with TRBD2. The germline V gene has CDR1 LNHDA and CDR2 SQIVND (reference sequence). CDR3 length: 14 residues. J lost 3 bases, V lost 4 bases, and 2 bases had no gene match. The CDR3 DNA follows: TGTGCCAGTAGTAACGGGGGGGACTACAATGAGCAGTTCTTC. This gives the protein CASSNGGDYNEQFF.

The chain couples TRBV25-1 to TRBJ1-2; 7 bases are shared with TRBD1. CDR3 length: 14 residues. Germline V gene sequence: CDR1 MGHDK, CDR2 SYGVNS. V trimming: 2 bases; J trimming: 4 bases; junction bases outside the gene matches: 4. The chain's CDR3 is CASSEPGQVYGYTF. In DNA form, the CDR3 reads TGTGCCAGCAGTGAACCCGGACAGGTCTATGGCTACACCTTC.

This clonotype has more than one count but fewer than ten. The chain employs TRBV6-1 and TRBJ2-3; D might be TRBD1 (5 bases). This CDR3 contains 12 residues. Per germline, CDR1 MNHNS and CDR2 SASEGT. V shed 5 bases and J shed 5 bases, with 8 bases lying between them. This CDR3 is CASSQGGDTQYF. CDR3 DNA: TGTGCCAGCAGTCAGGGTGGAGATACGCAGTATTTT.

This chain joins TRBV5-5 and TRBJ1-2; maybe TRBD1 (5 bases). Trimming shortened V by 6 bases and J by 8 bases, and 14 bases separated the two germline ends. Germline values: CDR1 SGHKS, CDR2 YYEKEE (reference sequence). This CDR3 region has 12 residues. The CDR3 spells CASNQGLTGYTF. The CDR3 nucleotides read TGTGCCAGCAACCAGGGACTGACGGGCTACACCTTC. The whole variable domain, remainder taken from reference TRBV5-5 and TRBJ1-2, is DAGVTQSPTHLIKTRGQQVTLRCSPISGHKSVSWYQQVLGQGPQFIFQYYEKEERGRGNFPDRFSARQFPNYSSELNVNALLLGDSALYLCASNQGLTGYTFGSGTRLTVV.

This sequence joins TRBV7-6 and TRBJ2-5; D may match TRBD1 or TRBD2 (5 bases each). Germline values: CDR1 SGHVS, CDR2 FNYEAQ. CDR3 length: 14 residues. V gave up 5 bases and J gave up 4 bases, with 14 bases separating them. CDR3 in amino acids: CASSIYWGRETQYF. The CDR3 DNA sequence: TGTGCCAGCAGCATTTACTGGGGGAGAGAGACCCAGTACTTC.

This clonotype was counted ten times or more. The chain links TRBV10-3 to TRBJ2-6; 10 bases align to TRBD1. CDR3 length: 16 residues. V shed 10 bases and J 0 bases; nucleotides not matched to a gene: 6. Germline CDR1 reads ENHRY; CDR2 reads SYGVKD. CDR3 protein: CANSGTGVSGANVLTF. Written as DNA, the CDR3 is TGTGCCAATTCCGGGACAGGGGTCTCTGGGGCCAACGTCCTGACTTTC.

This clonotype was found a few times. The chain employs TRBV29-1 and TRBJ2-3; 8 bases are shared with TRBD2. CDR1 is SQVTM, CDR2 ANQGSEA, per germline. V was pared by 4 bases and J by 8 bases, with 8 bases of the junction left unmatched. The CDR3 sequence is 13 residues long. CDR3 loop: CSVVEGLDGTQYF. In nucleotides, the CDR3 is TGCAGCGTTGTCGAGGGACTAGACGGTACGCAGTATTTT.

The V and J genes are TRBV29-1 and TRBJ1-1; 9 nucleotides line up with TRBD1. The germline V gene encodes CDR1 SQVTM and CDR2 ANQGSEA. V was pared by 6 bases and J by 6 bases, with 8 bases of the junction left unmatched. The CDR3 loop spans 13 amino acids. CDR3 sequence reads: CSVWGQGGSEAFF. CDR3 nucleotide sequence: TGCAGCGTGTGGGGACAGGGTGGGTCTGAAGCTTTCTTT. Full variable domain (remainder filled in from reference TRBV29-1 and TRBJ1-1): SAVISQKPSRDICQRGTSLTIQCQVDSQVTMMFWYRQQPGQSLTLIATANQGSEATYESGFVIDKFPISRPNLTFSTLTVSNMSPEDSSIYLCSVWGQGGSEAFFGQGTRLTVV.

Many counts were recorded for this clonotype. The genes are TRBV4-1 and TRBJ2-1; perhaps TRBD1 as D (6 bases). Per germline, CDR1 MGHRA and CDR2 YSYEKL. Trimming left V 0 bases short and J 9 bases short, with 15 bases between. The CDR3 runs 15 residues. This CDR3 is CASSQDSGADGEQFF. The CDR3 DNA reads as TGCGCCAGCAGCCAAGATTCAGGGGCAGACGGTGAGCAGTTCTTC.

This clonotype has at least ten counts. The chain has TRBV12-3 or TRBV12-4 and TRBJ2-7, with D possibly called TRBD1 or TRBD2 (5 bases each). This CDR3 is 16 amino acids long. Trimming took 5 bases from V and 0 from J, leaving 17 bases between them. The DNA of the CDR3 is TGTGCCAGCAGTCCCCACTCGTCCGGGGCCTCCTACGAGCAGTACTTC. Its protein is CASSPHSSGASYEQYF.

This rearrangement joins TRBV29-1 to TRBJ2-7, with D perhaps TRBD2 (5 bases). From germline, CDR1 is SQVTM and CDR2 ANQGSEA. This CDR3 is 11 amino acids long. V lost 4 bases and J lost 9, with 13 bases in between. The CDR3 is CSVGLDGGQYF. The DNA for the CDR3 is TGCAGCGTTGGGTTGGACGGAGGGCAGTACTTC.

This clonotype occurred a few times. The CDR3 sequence: CASSPRGPYEQYF. CDR3 in DNA: TGTGCCAGCAGTCCCCGGGGCCCCTACGAGCAGTACTTC. The chain recombines TRBV27 with TRBJ2-7, with D possibly called TRBD1 or TRBD2 (5 bases each). This CDR3 is built from 13 residues. Germline V gene lookup returns CDR1 MNHEY and CDR2 SMNVEV (reference sequence). V lost 5 bases and J 2 bases, leaving 10 bases between the germline ends.